The T cell receptor (beta chain) under discussion was sequenced for a study of radiation and T cells in renal cell carcinoma. Germline V CDR1 and CDR2: SGHRS, YFSETQ. V shed 1 base and J shed 1 base, with 8 bases lying between them. This CDR3 has 15 residues. Here immunoSEQ multiplex PCR was the method, and the copy in TCRdb shows in-frame clones only, minus some. The sample contains over 120,000 clones, less than 90% of which appear only once. Time point reported: blood 4 weeks post-SBRT, at nephrectomy. Described treatment: 15 Gy SBRT to primary tumor, nephrectomy 4 weeks later. The chain is built from TRBV5-1 and TRBJ2-2; D may be TRBD1 (5 bases). The source of this sequence is a woman aged 50 to 65 with renal cell carcinoma. Specimen: blood, collected from a patient whose treatment included radiotherapy and nephrectomy. CDR3 loop: CASSLTGQNTGELFF. CDR3 DNA: TGCGCCAGCAGCTTGACTGGACAGAACACCGGGGAGCTGTTTTTT.